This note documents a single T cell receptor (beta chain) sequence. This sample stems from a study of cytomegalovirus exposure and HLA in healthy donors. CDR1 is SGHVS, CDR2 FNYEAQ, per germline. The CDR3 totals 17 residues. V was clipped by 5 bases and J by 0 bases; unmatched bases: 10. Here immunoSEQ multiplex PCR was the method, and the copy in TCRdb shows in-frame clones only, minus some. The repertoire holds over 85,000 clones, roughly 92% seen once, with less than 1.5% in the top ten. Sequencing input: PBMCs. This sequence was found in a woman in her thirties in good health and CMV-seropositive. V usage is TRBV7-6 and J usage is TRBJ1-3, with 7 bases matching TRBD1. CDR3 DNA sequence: TGTGCCAGCAGCACCACAGGGGATGTCCTCTCTGGAAACACCATATATTTT. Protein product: CASSTTGDVLSGNTIYF.